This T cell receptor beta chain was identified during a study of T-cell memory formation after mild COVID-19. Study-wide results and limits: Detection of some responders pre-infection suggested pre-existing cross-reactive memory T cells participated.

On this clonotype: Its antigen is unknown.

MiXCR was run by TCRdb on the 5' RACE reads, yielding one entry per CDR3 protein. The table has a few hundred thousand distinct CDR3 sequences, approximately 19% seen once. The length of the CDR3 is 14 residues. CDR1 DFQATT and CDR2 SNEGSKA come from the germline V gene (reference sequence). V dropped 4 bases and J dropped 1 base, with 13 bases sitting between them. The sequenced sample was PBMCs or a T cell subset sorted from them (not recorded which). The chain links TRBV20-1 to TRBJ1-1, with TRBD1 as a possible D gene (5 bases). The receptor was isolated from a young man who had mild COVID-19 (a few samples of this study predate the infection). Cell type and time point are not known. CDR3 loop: CSATGRRANTEAFF. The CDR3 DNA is TGCAGTGCTACTGGGCGCAGGGCGAACACTGAAGCTTTCTTT.